Following are 26 T cell receptor beta chains from one sample sequenced in a study of persistence of HIV-infected CD4 T cells. Their recognized antigens are unknown. This was the immunoSEQ version 4 assay in survey mode. Data came from immunoSEQ multiplex PCR; TCRdb stores just in-frame clones and leaves some out. The profile shows about 13,000 clones, over 65% of them singletons. An overlapping HIV-1 Gag peptide pool stimulated these cells at roughly 0.97 ug/peptide/mL. Sorting selected CD4+ T cells upregulating both CD40 ligand and CD69. Material: CD4+ T cells sorted from PBMCs after approximately 19-hour stimulation, obtained from a patient who received antiretroviral therapy. The receptors stem from an adult man with HIV who was CMV-seropositive.

The rearrangement joins TRBV30 to TRBJ1-2, with D hard to call. This CDR3 spans 14 amino acids. Germline V gene data show CDR1 as GTSNPN and CDR2 as SVGIG (reference sequence). Between the trimmed V and J ends, which lost 4 bases and 3 bases, there was a span of 15 bases. The CDR3 DNA is TGTGCCTGGAACTACAATGAACGACACTATGGCTACACCTTC. This encodes CAWNYNERHYGYTF.

This chain's CDR3 is CASSTGPRGQPQHF. CDR3 DNA: TGTGCCAGTAGTACCGGGCCTCGAGGTCAGCCCCAGCATTTT. The chain employs TRBV19 and TRBJ1-5; D unresolved. Germline lookup yields CDR1 LNHDA and CDR2 SQIVND (reference sequence). V lost 4 bases and J lost 6, with 13 bases in between. CDR3 size: 14 residues.

This chain uses TRBV19 with TRBJ1-1; D remains unclear. Trimming took off 6 bases at V and 4 bases at J, with 12 bases between the two ends. CDR3 size: 13 residues. Germline CDR1 LNHDA, CDR2 SQIVND (reference sequence). CDR3 in amino acids: CASSTNGVTEAFF. The CDR3 DNA sequence: TGTGCCAGTAGCACAAACGGGGTCACTGAAGCTTTCTTT.

This clone is medium-sized in the sample. The gene calls are TRBV6-5 and TRBJ1-2, with no clear D. CDR1 and CDR2 (germline): MNHEY, SVGAGI. The V gene lost 2 bases and the J gene lost 0 bases, with 10 bases spanning the gap. CDR3 length equals 15 residues. This CDR3 reads CASSYGGRANYGYTF. The CDR3, as DNA: TGTGCCAGCAGTTACGGCGGTAGGGCTAACTATGGCTACACCTTC.

In DNA, the CDR3 is TGTGCCAGCAGCGACAGGGAAAATCAGCCCCAGCATTTT. Translated: CASSDRENQPQHF. This chain connects TRBV2 to TRBJ1-5; 7 nucleotides match TRBD1. CDR1 SNHLY and CDR2 FYNNEI come from the germline V gene. This CDR3 contains 13 residues. V lost 6 bases and J lost 4; bases outside the gene matches: 3.

The rearrangement joins TRBV19 to TRBJ2-7; 8 nucleotides line up with TRBD2. CDR3 size: 15 residues. From germline, CDR1 is LNHDA and CDR2 SQIVND (reference sequence). The ends lost 5 bases at V and 2 bases at J; junction bases unmatched: 8. This CDR3 is CASSPSGRGAYEQYF. The CDR3 region has the DNA TGTGCCAGTAGTCCAAGCGGGAGAGGCGCCTACGAGCAGTACTTC.

By its share, this clone is medium-sized. The genes are TRBV7-9 and TRBJ1-2; D call uncertain. Germline V CDR1 and CDR2: SEHNR, FQNEAQ (reference sequence). The CDR3 runs 15 residues. The V gene lost 1 base and the J gene lost 3 bases, with 12 bases spanning the gap. The CDR3 here is CASSLVSQEDYGYTF. CDR3 sequence (DNA): TGTGCCAGCAGCTTAGTTAGCCAGGAAGACTATGGCTACACCTTC.

The chain uses TRBV28 and TRBJ2-7; D gene ambiguous. This CDR3 is 16 amino acids long. V was trimmed by 6 bases and J by 1 base, leaving 19 bases between them. Germline CDR1 and CDR2: MDHEN and SYDVKM. The CDR3 region has the DNA TGTGCCAGCAGAACTACAACGACGACACGTTCCTACGAGCAGTACTTC. The encoded protein is CASRTTTTTRSYEQYF.

The chain joins TRBV4-2 to TRBJ1-2, with D tentatively TRBD1 (6 bases). V lost 3 bases and J 2 bases, leaving 10 bases between the germline ends. The CDR3 is made up of 14 amino acids. Germline loops: CDR1 LGHNA, CDR2 YNFKEQ. This CDR3 is CASSQEQGNYGYTF. The CDR3 region has the DNA TGTGCCAGCAGCCAGGAGCAGGGGAACTATGGCTACACCTTC.

This rearrangement joins TRBV5-1 to TRBJ2-1; the match to TRBD2 covers 10 bases. Germline CDR1 and CDR2: SGHRS and YFSETQ. The CDR3 has 16 residues. The V gene end was trimmed by 8 bases and the J gene end by 8 bases; junction bases not matched to a gene: 16. The CDR3 loop reads CASDKSGLAGGDEQFF. In nucleotides, the CDR3 is TGCGCCAGTGACAAATCTGGGTTAGCGGGGGGCGATGAGCAGTTCTTC. The full variable domain, in which reference TRBV5-1 and TRBJ2-1 provide the parts outside the CDR3, is KAGVTQTPRYLIKTRGQQVTLSCSPISGHRSVSWYQQTPGQGLQFLFEYFSETQRNKGNFPGRFSGRQFSNSRSEMNVSTLELGDSALYLCASDKSGLAGGDEQFFGPGTRLTVL.

The V call is TRBV4-3, the J call TRBJ1-5; unclear D gene. The CDR3 spans 15 residues. V dropped 0 bases and J dropped 1 base, with 7 bases sitting between them. CDR1 is LGHNA and CDR2 is YSLEER in the germline V gene. CDR3 region: CASSQEGWSNQPQHF. Here the CDR3 DNA reads TGCGCCAGCAGCCAAGAAGGGTGGAGCAATCAGCCCCAGCATTTT.

V and J are TRBV27 and TRBJ1-4, with D uncertain. The V and J ends lost 6 bases and 0 bases respectively, with 8 bases between them. Germline V gene data show CDR1 as MNHEY and CDR2 as SMNVEV (reference sequence). The CDR3 is made up of 14 amino acids. The CDR3 region is CASSRTATNEKLFF. The CDR3 DNA reads TGTGCCAGCAGCCGGACGGCAACTAATGAAAAACTGTTTTTT.

The genes are TRBV25-1 and TRBJ1-3; D perhaps matches TRBD1 (6 bases). Germline CDR1 is MGHDK and CDR2 is SYGVNS. V lost 7 bases and J lost 3, with 16 bases in between. The CDR3 spans 15 residues. CDR3 DNA sequence: TGTGCCAGCACAGGACAGACGTTTAGTGGAAACACCATATATTTT. Its translation is CASTGQTFSGNTIYF.

The rearrangement links TRBV6-6 to TRBJ1-5; 8 bases align to TRBD1. The CDR3 covers 15 residues. Germline CDR1 MNHNY, CDR2 SVGAGI (reference sequence). J gave up 1 base and V 6 bases, and 5 bases lay outside the gene matches. The CDR3 DNA follows: TGTGCCAGCAGGGACAGGGCTGAAAGCAATCAGCCCCAGCATTTT. Amino acid sequence: CASRDRAESNQPQHF.

A few counts support this clone. The chain recombines TRBV2 with TRBJ1-5; perhaps TRBD1 as D (5 bases). Trimming took 6 bases from V and 6 from J, leaving 15 bases between them. The CDR3 is 14 residues long. Germline CDR1 and CDR2: SNHLY and FYNNEI. This CDR3 is CASRIGALSQPQHF. The CDR3 nucleotides are TGTGCCAGCAGAATAGGGGCCCTGAGTCAGCCCCAGCATTTT.

The rearrangement uses TRBV29-1 and TRBJ2-5; 7 nucleotides align to TRBD2. The CDR3 totals 16 residues. Germline CDR1 reads SQVTM; CDR2 reads ANQGSEA. Losses at the gene ends were 7 bases for V and 4 bases for J; bases not matched to a gene: 18. The CDR3 here is CSAGGLADLLGETQYF. In DNA, the CDR3 is TGCAGCGCGGGTGGGCTAGCGGACCTATTAGGAGAGACCCAGTACTTC.

The gene calls are TRBV6-5 and TRBJ2-1; TRBD2 matches 8 bases. This CDR3 has 14 amino acids. The V gene's germline CDR1 is MNHEY and CDR2 SVGAGI. J lost 8 bases, V lost 1 base, and 4 bases had no gene match. This CDR3 is CASSYFRTSHEQFF. The CDR3 DNA reads TGTGCCAGCAGTTACTTCAGGACTAGCCATGAGCAGTTCTTC.

The chain recombines TRBV13 with TRBJ2-7; the D gene is possibly TRBD1 (6 bases). The CDR3 has 14 residues. Trimming took off 5 bases at V and 2 bases at J, with 13 bases between the two ends. Germline CDR1 reads PRHDT; CDR2 reads FYEKMQ (reference sequence). As DNA, the CDR3 is TGTGCCAGCAGCCGTACGAGACAGGCCTACGAGCAGTACTTC. Protein product: CASSRTRQAYEQYF.

V gene TRBV2 combines with J gene TRBJ1-1, with 7 bases identical to TRBD1. Germline trimming cut 5 bases from V and 1 base from J; bases unmatched to any gene: 7. CDR3 length: 15 residues. The germline CDR1 and CDR2 sequences are SNHLY and FYNNEI. This CDR3 reads CASSSGTAGNTEAFF. The CDR3 coding sequence is TGTGCCAGCAGTTCCGGGACAGCGGGGAACACTGAAGCTTTCTTT. The full variable domain, rest sourced from reference TRBV2 and TRBJ1-1, is EPEVTQTPSHQVTQMGQEVILRCVPISNHLYFYWYRQILGQKVEFLVSFYNNEISEKSEIFDDQFSVERPDGSNFTLKIRSTKLEDSAMYFCASSSGTAGNTEAFFGQGTRLTVV.

The gene calls are TRBV6-5 and TRBJ1-6, with D possibly matching TRBD1 (6 bases). Trimming left V 2 bases short and J 8 bases short, with 16 bases between. The germline CDR1 and CDR2 sequences are MNHEY and SVGAGI. The CDR3 runs to 16 residues. The CDR3 here is CASSYPQGNKYSPLHF. CDR3 nucleotides: TGTGCCAGCAGTTACCCACAGGGAAACAAGTATTCACCCCTCCACTTT.

The chain links TRBV29-1 to TRBJ1-1; a possible D gene is TRBD1 (6 bases). The germline V gene has CDR1 SQVTM and CDR2 ANQGSEA. Trimming pared 7 bases from V and 1 base from J, leaving 10 bases between. The CDR3 length is 12 residues. CDR3 coding DNA: TGCAGCGGGAAGGACAGGAACACTGAAGCTTTCTTT. Encoded protein: CSGKDRNTEAFF.

The chain couples TRBV2 to TRBJ2-5, with 10 bases that match TRBD2. Germline V CDR1 and CDR2: SNHLY, FYNNEI. The CDR3 length is 15 residues. V lost 6 bases, J lost 7 bases, and 11 bases stayed unmatched. CDR3 sequence (DNA): TGTGCCAGCAGCCCCAGCGGGGGGGCAATAAGGACCCAGTACTTC. It yields the protein CASSPSGGAIRTQYF.

The genes are TRBV18 and TRBJ1-2, with D tentatively TRBD1 (5 bases). Germline CDR1 reads KGHSH; CDR2 reads LQKENI. The CDR3 spans 15 residues. V was trimmed by 3 bases and J by 6 bases, leaving 17 bases between them. In DNA form, the CDR3 reads TGTGCCAGCTCACCTACAACCGGGACCGCCCATGGCTACACCTTC. It yields the protein CASSPTTGTAHGYTF.

This chain links TRBV4-1 with TRBJ1-4; possible D gene TRBD1, 6 bases. This CDR3 is built from 15 residues. Trimming took 4 bases from V and 8 from J, leaving 17 bases between them. CDR1 is MGHRA and CDR2 is YSYEKL in the germline V gene. CDR3 nucleotide sequence: TGCGCCAGCAGCCCCTGGAAACAGGGAAACGAAAAACTGTTTTTT. Amino acids: CASSPWKQGNEKLFF.

This clone appeared a single time. V and J are TRBV7-2 and TRBJ2-3; 8 bases align to TRBD2. CDR1 is SGHTA, CDR2 FQGNSA, per germline. The CDR3 is made up of 15 amino acids. The V gene end was trimmed by 0 bases and the J gene end by 5 bases; junction bases not matched to a gene: 4. The CDR3 reads CASSLAPLAGDTQYF. DNA for the CDR3: TGTGCCAGCAGCTTAGCCCCCCTAGCGGGAGATACGCAGTATTTT.

The rearrangement links TRBV15 to TRBJ2-5; D not resolved. V lost 5 bases to trimming and J lost 5 bases, with 12 bases between them. The CDR3 is 13 amino acids. The germline V gene has CDR1 LNHNV and CDR2 YYDKDF (reference sequence). The CDR3 DNA sequence: TGTGCCACCAGCGGCCGGGCGAGGGAGACCCAGTACTTC. Amino acids: CATSGRARETQYF.